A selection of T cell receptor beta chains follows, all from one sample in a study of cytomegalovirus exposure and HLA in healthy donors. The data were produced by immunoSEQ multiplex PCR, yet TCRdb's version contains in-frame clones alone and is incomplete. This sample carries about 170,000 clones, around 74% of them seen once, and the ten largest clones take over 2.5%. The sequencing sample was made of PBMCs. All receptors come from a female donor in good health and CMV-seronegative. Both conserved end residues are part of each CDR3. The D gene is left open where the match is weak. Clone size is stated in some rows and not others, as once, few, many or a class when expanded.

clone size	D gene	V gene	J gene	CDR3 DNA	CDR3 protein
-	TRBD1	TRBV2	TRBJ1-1	TGTGCCAGCACCGGGACAGCGAACACTGAAGCTTTCTTT	CASTGTANTEAFF
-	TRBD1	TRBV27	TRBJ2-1	TGTGCCAGCAGTAAGCAGGGGGAGTACAATGAGCAGTTCTTC	CASSKQGEYNEQFF
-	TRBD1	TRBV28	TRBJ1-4	TGTGCCAGCAGCCCGGTACCGGGACAGTTTAATGAAAAACTGTTTTTT	CASSPVPGQFNEKLFF
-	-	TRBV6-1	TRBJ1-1	TGTGCCAGCAGTGGGGGGCCCATTGAAGCTTTCTTT	CASSGGPIEAFF
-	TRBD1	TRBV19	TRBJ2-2	TGTGCCAGTAGTATAGGGACAGGGGGTGGCACCGGGGAGCTGTTTTTT	CASSIGTGGGTGELFF
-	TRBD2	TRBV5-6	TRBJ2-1	TGTGCCAGCAGCTCCATCTTAAGTGCGGGGGGGAACAATGAGCAGTTCTTC	CASSSILSAGGNNEQFF
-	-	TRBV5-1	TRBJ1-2	TGCGCCAGCAGCCAAAAGTCGGGGGGTATCCGCTACACCTTC	CASSQKSGGIRYTF
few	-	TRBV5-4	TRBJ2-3	TGTGCCAGCACCCCTGACTGGTTTTTGCGCACAGATACGCAGTATTTT	CASTPDWFLRTDTQYF
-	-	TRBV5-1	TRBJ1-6	TGCGCCAGCAGCTTGGGGGACGGTCAGGGGAATTCACCCCTCCACTTT	CASSLGDGQGNSPLHF
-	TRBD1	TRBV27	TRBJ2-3	TGTGCCAGCAGTTTAGGAGCTCCGGGACAGGGGGGCACAGATACGCAGTATTTT	CASSLGAPGQGGTDTQYF
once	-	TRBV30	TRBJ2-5	TGTGCCTGGAGCCCCGGCGAAGAGGCCCAGTACTTC	CAWSPGEEAQYF
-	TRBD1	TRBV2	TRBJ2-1	TGTGCCAGTACCCCGACAGGGCAAAAGGGGGTCTTC	CASTPTGQKGVF
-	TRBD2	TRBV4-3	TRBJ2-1	TGCGCCAGCAGCCAAGAGCCTAGCGGGGGGGCAGGGGAGCAGTTCTTC	CASSQEPSGGAGEQFF
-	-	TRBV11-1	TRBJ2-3	TGTGCCAGCAGCTTGGTAACTAACGCAGATACGCAGTATTTT	CASSLVTNADTQYF
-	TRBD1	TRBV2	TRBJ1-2	TGTGCCAGCAGCCCCGCGACAGGGGGCCGTCGTGGCTACACCTTC	CASSPATGGRRGYTF
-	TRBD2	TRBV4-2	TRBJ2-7	TGTGCCAGCAGCCAAGGGGGGGGTTCCTACGAGCAGTACTTC	CASSQGGGSYEQYF
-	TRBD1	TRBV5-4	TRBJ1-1	TGTGCCAGCAGCATGACAGGGTACACTGAAGCTTTCTTT	CASSMTGYTEAFF
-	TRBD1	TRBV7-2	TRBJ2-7	TGTGCCAGCAGCTCGACAGGGGCGGGGGAGCAGTACTTC	CASSSTGAGEQYF
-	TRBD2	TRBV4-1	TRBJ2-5	TGCGCCAGCAGCCAAACCCCGATAGCGGGACAAGAGACCCAGTACTTC	CASSQTPIAGQETQYF
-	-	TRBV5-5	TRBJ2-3	TGTGCCAGCAGCTCCAACAGGGTTCGTCAGGATACGCAGTATTTT	CASSSNRVRQDTQYF
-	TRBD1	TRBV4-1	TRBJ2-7	TGCGCCAGCAGCCACCCGGGACAGGGCATCTACGAGCAGTACTTC	CASSHPGQGIYEQYF
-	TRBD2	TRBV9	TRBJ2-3	TGTGCCAGCAGCGATAGCGGGGGCACAGATACGCAGTATTTT	CASSDSGGTDTQYF
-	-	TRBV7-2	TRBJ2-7	TGTGCCAGCAGCTTAAATCAGCCAGGGTGGAACGAGCAGTACTTC	CASSLNQPGWNEQYF
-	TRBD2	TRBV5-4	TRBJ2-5	TGTGCCAGCAGCTTGAAGACTAGCGGGAGGGCCAGGGAGACCCAGTACTTC	CASSLKTSGRARETQYF